This TCR beta chain was captured by sequencing in a study of cytomegalovirus exposure and HLA in healthy donors. Notes on the study in general: The study assumed roughly uniform donor sequencing depth for presence/absence analyses.

The PCR had 60 Vbeta and 13 Jbeta primers. As originally analysed: Unique TCR beta chains totaled some 80 million in a later count, with 8.5 million to 12 million of them shared. The table came from immunoSEQ multiplex PCR; TCRdb's copy has only in-frame clones and leaves some out. That table furnishes V, J and clone size, whereas the DNA furnished D and trimming. This sample has tens of thousands of clones; 77% occur once, and the top ten carry approximately 5.4%. Worth noting for this clone: What it recognizes is unknown. Other DNA sequences in this sample translate to the same CDR3.

V trimming: 4 bases; J trimming: 4 bases; junction bases outside the gene matches: 3. In germline, CDR1 is SGDLS, CDR2 YYNGEE. The CDR3 has 13 residues. The donors comprised healthy bone marrow donors. Material: PBMCs. The chain employs TRBV9 and TRBJ2-5, with 8 nucleotides matching TRBD1. This clonotype originated in a male donor in good health and CMV-seropositive. CDR3 in DNA: TGTGCCAGCAGCCCCGGACAGGGAGAGACCCAGTACTTC. Protein product: CASSPGQGETQYF.